This T cell receptor (beta chain) was recorded in a study of T cell responses to AZD1222 COVID-19 vaccine. To note about this clone: Its matching antigen is unknown.

Clones were read by immunoSEQ multiplex PCR, and TCRdb kept only the in-frame ones, dropping some. Among some 120,000 clones, 88% were seen once, and the ten largest hold over 15%. The study's findings and limits: The reported proportion of spike-specific TCRs targeting unmutated variant regions was nearly half. Two doses of AZD1222 preceded a rise in Spike-specific TCR breadth and depth. The repertoires were collected only after the peak T cell response.

Germline V lookup: CDR1 LNHNV, CDR2 YYDKDF (reference sequence). The CDR3 is made up of 13 amino acids. Trimming pared 4 bases from V and 3 bases from J, leaving 7 bases between. This TCR derives from an adult in good health. Sample: peripheral blood, taken on day 0 of MenACWY control vaccination. This chain uses TRBV15 with TRBJ2-1; D is unresolved. CDR3 DNA: TGTGCCACCAGCACCGACGGCTACAATGAGCAGTTCTTC. Translated, it gives CATSTDGYNEQFF.